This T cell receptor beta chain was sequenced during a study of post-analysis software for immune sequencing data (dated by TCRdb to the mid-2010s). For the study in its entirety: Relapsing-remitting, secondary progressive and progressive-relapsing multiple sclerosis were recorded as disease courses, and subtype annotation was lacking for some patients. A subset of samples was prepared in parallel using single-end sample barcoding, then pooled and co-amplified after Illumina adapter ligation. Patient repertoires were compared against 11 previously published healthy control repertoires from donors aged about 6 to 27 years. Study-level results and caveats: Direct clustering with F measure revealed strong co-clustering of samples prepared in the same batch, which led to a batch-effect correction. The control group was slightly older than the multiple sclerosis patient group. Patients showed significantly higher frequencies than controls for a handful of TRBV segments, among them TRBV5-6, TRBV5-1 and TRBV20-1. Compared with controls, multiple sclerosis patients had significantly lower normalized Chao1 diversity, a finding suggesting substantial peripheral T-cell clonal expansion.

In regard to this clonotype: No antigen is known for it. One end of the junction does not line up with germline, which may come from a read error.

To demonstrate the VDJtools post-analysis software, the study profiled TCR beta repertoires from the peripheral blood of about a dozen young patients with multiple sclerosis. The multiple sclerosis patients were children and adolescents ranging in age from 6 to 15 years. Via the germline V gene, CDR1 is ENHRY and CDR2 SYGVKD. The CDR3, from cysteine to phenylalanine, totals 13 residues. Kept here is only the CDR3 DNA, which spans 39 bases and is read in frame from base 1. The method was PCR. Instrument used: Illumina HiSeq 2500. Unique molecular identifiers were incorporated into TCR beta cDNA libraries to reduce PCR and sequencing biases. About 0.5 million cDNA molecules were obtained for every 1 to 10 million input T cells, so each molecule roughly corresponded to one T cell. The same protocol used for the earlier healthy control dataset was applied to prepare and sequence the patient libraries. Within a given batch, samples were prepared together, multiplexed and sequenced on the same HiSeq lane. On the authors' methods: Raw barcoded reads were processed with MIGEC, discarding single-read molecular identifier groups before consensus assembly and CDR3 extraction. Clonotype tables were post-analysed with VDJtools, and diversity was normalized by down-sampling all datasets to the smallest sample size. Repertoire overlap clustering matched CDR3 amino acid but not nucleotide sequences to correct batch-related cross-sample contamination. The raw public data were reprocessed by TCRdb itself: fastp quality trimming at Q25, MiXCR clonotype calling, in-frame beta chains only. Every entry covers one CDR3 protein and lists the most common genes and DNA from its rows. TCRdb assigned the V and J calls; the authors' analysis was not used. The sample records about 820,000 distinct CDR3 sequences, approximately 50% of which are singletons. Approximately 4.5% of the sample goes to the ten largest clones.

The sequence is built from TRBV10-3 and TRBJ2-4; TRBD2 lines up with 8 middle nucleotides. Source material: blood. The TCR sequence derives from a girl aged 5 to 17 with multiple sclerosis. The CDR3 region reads CASSVAGLGEQYF. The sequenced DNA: TGTGCCAGCAGTGTAGCGGGACTGGGGGAGCAGTACTTC.